The rows below give T cell receptor beta chains drawn from one sample of a study of T cell responses to AZD1222 COVID-19 vaccine. This table comes from immunoSEQ multiplex PCR, and its TCRdb copy is limited to in-frame clones, with some not included. The sample has over 85,000 clones, 86% seen once. The sample consisted of peripheral blood, taken on day 0 of AZD1222 vaccination. Receptor source: an adult in good health. CDR3s include the opening cysteine and the closing phenylalanine or tryptophan. The D gene is left open where the match is weak. Size is omitted from some rows. Given values are once, few, many or a class for expanded clones.

size: .; J: TRBJ1-4; D: .; V: TRBV18; CDR3: CASSRTRFFNEKLFF; DNA: TGTGCCAGCTCACGTACCCGGTTCTTTAATGAAAAACTGTTTTTT
size: .; J: TRBJ1-6; D: TRBD1; V: TRBV7-9; CDR3: CASSRWGQGARNSPLHF; DNA: TGTGCCAGCAGCCGGTGGGGACAGGGGGCTCGTAATTCACCCCTCCACTTT
size: .; J: TRBJ2-7; D: .; V: TRBV19; CDR3: CASSIVSGALSYEQYF; DNA: TGTGCCAGTAGTATAGTATCGGGGGCATTGTCCTACGAGCAGTACTTC
size: .; J: TRBJ2-1; D: TRBD2; V: TRBV30; CDR3: CAWSVRGLAENEQFF; DNA: TGTGCCTGGAGTGTACGGGGACTAGCGGAGAATGAGCAGTTCTTC
size: .; J: TRBJ2-7; D: TRBD2; V: TRBV7-9; CDR3: CASSSSSGSYYEQYF; DNA: TGTGCCAGCAGCTCCTCCAGCGGGAGCTACTACGAGCAGTACTTC
size: .; J: TRBJ1-3; D: .; V: TRBV19; CDR3: CASSKGDLGGNTIYF; DNA: TGTGCCAGTTCTAAGGGGGATTTAGGAGGAAACACCATATATTTT
size: few; J: TRBJ1-6; D: .; V: TRBV5-1; CDR3: CASSRDGGERPLHF; DNA: TGCGCCAGCAGCCGGGACGGGGGAGAGAGGCCCCTCCACTTT
size: .; J: TRBJ1-3; D: .; V: TRBV18; CDR3: CASSPTNTGQIGNTIYF; DNA: TGTGCCAGCTCACCGACCAATACAGGGCAGATCGGAAACACCATATATTTT
size: once; J: TRBJ2-1; D: .; V: TRBV28; CDR3: CASSQNSYNEQFF; DNA: TGTGCCAGCAGCCAAAATTCCTACAATGAGCAGTTCTTC
size: .; J: TRBJ1-5; D: .; V: TRBV5-1; CDR3: CASSSAPGQPQHF; DNA: TGCGCCAGCAGCTCGGCCCCCGGGCAGCCCCAGCATTTT
size: .; J: TRBJ2-5; D: .; V: TRBV5-1; CDR3: CASSLLQETQYF; DNA: TGCGCCAGCAGCTTGCTCCAAGAGACCCAGTACTTC
size: .; J: TRBJ2-7; D: .; V: TRBV4-3; CDR3: CASSQDHGLATNEQYF; DNA: TGCGCCAGCAGCCAAGATCATGGGCTAGCCACCAACGAGCAGTACTTC
size: .; J: TRBJ2-5; D: .; V: TRBV28; CDR3: CASRPRDHQETQYF; DNA: TGTGCCAGCAGACCCCGGGACCACCAAGAGACCCAGTACTTC
size: .; J: TRBJ2-1; D: .; V: TRBV7-8; CDR3: CASSATPKGDMYNEQFF; DNA: TGTGCCAGCAGCGCCACACCGAAGGGGGATATGTACAATGAGCAGTTCTTC
size: .; J: TRBJ2-2; D: .; V: TRBV3-1/TRBV3-2; CDR3: CASSQVSGSGELFF; DNA: TGTGCCAGCAGCCAAGTTAGTGGGTCCGGGGAGCTGTTTTTT
size: .; J: TRBJ1-1; D: .; V: TRBV5-4; CDR3: CASSLMTANTEAFF; DNA: TGTGCCAGCAGCTTGATGACGGCAAACACTGAAGCTTTCTTT
size: .; J: TRBJ2-7; D: .; V: TRBV6-6; CDR3: CASRDHSSYEQYF; DNA: TGTGCCAGCAGGGACCATAGCTCCTACGAGCAGTACTTC
size: .; J: TRBJ2-1; D: .; V: TRBV5-6; CDR3: CASSLGGAGGDREQFF; DNA: TGTGCCAGCAGCTTGGGAGGGGCAGGAGGAGACCGTGAGCAGTTCTTC
size: .; J: TRBJ2-1; D: .; V: TRBV7-2; CDR3: CASSPQGRHYNEQFF; DNA: TGTGCCAGCAGCCCTCAGGGCCGGCACTACAATGAGCAGTTCTTC
size: .; J: TRBJ1-1; D: .; V: TRBV7-2; CDR3: CASSLLGGPGTNTEAFF; DNA: TGTGCCAGCAGCTTACTTGGGGGACCAGGGACGAACACTGAAGCTTTCTTT
size: .; J: TRBJ1-1; D: .; V: TRBV28; CDR3: CASSSPSQTGNTEAFF; DNA: TGTGCCAGCAGTTCCCCTAGCCAAACAGGGAACACTGAAGCTTTCTTT
size: .; J: TRBJ2-1; D: .; V: TRBV5-1; CDR3: CASSLGGYNEQFF; DNA: TGCGCCAGCAGCTTGGGCGGTTACAATGAGCAGTTCTTC
size: .; J: TRBJ1-2; D: .; V: TRBV12-3/TRBV12-4; CDR3: CASSPRGGYGYTF; DNA: TGTGCCAGCAGTCCCCGAGGGGGATATGGCTACACCTTC
size: .; J: TRBJ2-3; D: .; V: TRBV2; CDR3: CASSVFLDEQYF; DNA: TGTGCCAGCAGCGTTTTCTTAGATGAGCAGTATTTT
size: .; J: TRBJ2-1; D: TRBD1; V: TRBV5-1; CDR3: CASSLITGGHEQFF; DNA: TGCGCCAGCAGCTTGATAACAGGGGGCCATGAGCAGTTCTTC
size: .; J: TRBJ2-1; D: .; V: TRBV14; CDR3: CASSLDARSYNEQFF; DNA: TGTGCCAGCAGCCTCGACGCACGCTCCTACAATGAGCAGTTCTTC
size: .; J: TRBJ1-4; D: .; V: TRBV6-2/TRBV6-3; CDR3: CASSYRTASNEKLFF; DNA: TGTGCCAGCAGTTACCGGACAGCTTCTAATGAAAAACTGTTTTTT
size: .; J: TRBJ2-1; D: .; V: TRBV5-1; CDR3: CASFRDEGSYNEQFF; DNA: TGCGCCAGCTTCCGGGATGAGGGTTCTTACAATGAGCAGTTCTTC
size: .; J: TRBJ2-3; D: TRBD2; V: TRBV5-1; CDR3: CASSLLAGVTDTQYF; DNA: TGCGCCAGCAGCTTACTAGCGGGGGTCACAGATACGCAGTATTTT
size: .; J: TRBJ2-3; D: TRBD1; V: TRBV11-2; CDR3: CASSLATKGTGDRADTQYF; DNA: TGTGCCAGCAGCTTAGCCACCAAAGGGACAGGGGATAGGGCAGATACGCAGTATTTT